The entry below gives a single T cell receptor beta chain sequence along with its context. Antigen unknown. This sample is part of a study of regulatory T cells in long-lasting Graves disease. Turning to the study itself: Graves' patients, diagnosed recently, had received antithyroid drugs under 3 months.

Whole-study findings and limits: Patients with persistent Graves' had lower TCR diversity than newly diagnosed patients.

Trimming removed 7 bases from V and 5 bases from J, with 8 bases in between. The CDR3 contains 11 residues. Germline values: CDR1 MNHEY, CDR2 SMNVEV (reference sequence). The time point here: newly diagnosed GD, antithyroid drugs for less than 3 months. Extracted RNA from PBMCs served as the source of the TCR library. Construction of TCR beta libraries relied on iRepertoire HTBI primers and on Arm-PCR targeting CDR3 regions. TCRdb analysed the multiplex PCR reads with MiXCR anew, one entry per CDR3 protein. Here the sample spans some 350,000 distinct CDR3 sequences, roughly 17% being singletons. These data also formed part of another study, on T cells in Graves' hyperthyroidism and ophthalmopathy. As reported in that work: Patients aged 18 to 65 with hyperthyroidism were newly diagnosed, with duration under 2 months. Patients having uncontrolled infection, another autoimmune disease, pregnancy or lactation were not included.

This receptor was identified in a woman aged 18-29 years with Graves disease. The chain joins TRBV27 to TRBJ2-5; maybe TRBD2 (6 bases). Specimen: peripheral blood mononuclear cells (PBMCs), collected at new diagnosis, from a patient treated with antithyroid drugs. The CDR3 nucleotides are TGTGCCAGCATTGGGGGGGAGACCCAGTACTTC. Its protein is CASIGGETQYF.